These 32 T cell receptor beta chains share one sample of origin, sequenced in a study of cytotoxic CD8 clonotypes in ibrutinib-treated CLL. TCRdb's copy holds only in-frame clones and misses some; the assay was immunoSEQ multiplex PCR. Here the sample spans 110,000 to 150,000 clones, roughly three quarters being singletons. This sample comprised PBMCs, obtained after 24 months of ibrutinib treatment. The receptors derive from a human donor with chronic lymphocytic leukemia.

The chain recombines TRBV28 with TRBJ1-3, with D unresolved. The germline CDR1 and CDR2 sequences are MDHEN and SYDVKM. Trimming took off 8 bases at V and 2 bases at J, with 7 bases between the two ends. CDR3 size: 12 residues. The CDR3 coding sequence is TGTGCCAGCCGGGTTGCTGGAAACACCATATATTTT. Translating it yields CASRVAGNTIYF.

The V and J genes are TRBV27 and TRBJ2-2; D is uncertain. CDR1 is MNHEY and CDR2 is SMNVEV in the germline V gene (reference sequence). The V gene lost 6 bases and the J gene lost 2 bases, with 10 bases spanning the gap. The length of the CDR3 is 14 residues. In DNA form, the CDR3 reads TGTGCCAGCAGCCCGGGCACTAACACCGGGGAGCTGTTTTTT. Amino acids: CASSPGTNTGELFF.

This chain uses TRBV18 with TRBJ2-5; TRBD2 is a possible D gene (7 bases). The CDR3 runs to 13 residues. Germline V gene data show CDR1 as KGHSH and CDR2 as LQKENI. Trimming shortened V by 6 bases and J by 5 bases, and 13 bases separated the two germline ends. The CDR3 nucleotides are TGTGCCAGCTCCGACGGGGGGCAGGAGACCCAGTACTTC. The encoded protein is CASSDGGQETQYF.

The chain is built from TRBV30 and TRBJ2-6, with D tentatively TRBD1 (5 bases). Germline CDR1 and CDR2: GTSNPN and SVGIG (reference sequence). This CDR3 has 15 residues. Trimming removed 4 bases from V and 1 base from J, with 11 bases in between. CDR3 region: CAWTQQDSGANVLTF. CDR3 nucleotides: TGTGCCTGGACCCAACAGGATTCTGGGGCCAACGTCCTGACTTTC.

The V gene is TRBV6-5, the J gene TRBJ1-3, with no clear D. V was shortened by 0 bases and J by 0 bases, with 6 bases between the two germline ends. CDR3 length: 15 amino acids. Germline values: CDR1 MNHEY, CDR2 SVGAGI. CDR3 sequence: CASSYSLDSGNTIYF. CDR3 coding DNA: TGTGCCAGCAGTTACTCGCTGGACTCTGGAAACACCATATATTTT.

The J gene is TRBJ1-3, the V gene TRBV29-1, with D unresolved. The germline V and J ends were trimmed by 5 bases and 4 bases, with 12 bases remaining between them. CDR1 SQVTM and CDR2 ANQGSEA come from the germline V gene. There are 13 residues in the CDR3. The CDR3 nucleotides are TGCAGCGTTTCGGCGTTCGGGGGAAACACCATATATTTT. This encodes CSVSAFGGNTIYF.

This chain connects TRBV9 to TRBJ2-3; D ambiguous. The germline CDR1 and CDR2 sequences are SGDLS and YYNGEE. The germline V and J ends were trimmed by 3 bases and 2 bases, with 13 bases remaining between them. The CDR3 totals 15 residues. The DNA of the CDR3 is TGTGCCAGCAGCGCCCTGACGGAGAACACAGATACGCAGTATTTT. This encodes CASSALTENTDTQYF.

This clone was counted only a few times. The chain links TRBV4-2 to TRBJ1-2; possible D gene TRBD1, 5 bases. The length of the CDR3 is 15 residues. Between the trimmed V and J ends, which lost 3 bases and 2 bases, there was a span of 13 bases. Germline values: CDR1 LGHNA, CDR2 YNFKEQ. This chain's CDR3 is CASSQPTEGNYGYTF. CDR3 sequence (DNA): TGTGCCAGCAGCCAGCCCACCGAGGGGAACTATGGCTACACCTTC.

This clone appeared a few times. This chain joins TRBV5-1 and TRBJ1-3; 7 positions match TRBD1. V shed 4 bases, J shed 4 bases, and the junction held 5 bases outside the gene matches. Germline V gene sequence: CDR1 SGHRS, CDR2 YFSETQ. The CDR3 covers 14 residues. CDR3 sequence reads: CASSHDREGNTIYF. The CDR3 DNA is TGCGCCAGCAGCCACGACAGGGAAGGAAACACCATATATTTT.

The rearrangement uses TRBV4-1 and TRBJ2-5; no reliable D call. Trimming took off 4 bases at V and 2 bases at J, with 14 bases between the two ends. Germline CDR1 MGHRA, CDR2 YSYEKL. The CDR3 length is 15 residues. As DNA, the CDR3 is TGCGCCAGCAGCCGGACCGAGCGAGAACAAGAGACCCAGTACTTC. Translation gives CASSRTEREQETQYF.

The chain recombines TRBV7-8 with TRBJ2-7, with D perhaps matching TRBD1 (7 bases). Germline CDR1 is SGHVS and CDR2 is FQNEAQ. There are 16 residues in the CDR3. V lost 7 bases and J lost 12, with 31 bases in between. As DNA, the CDR3 is TGTGCCAGCACCCAACCACCGGGACAGCCGGGGGCACGAGTGTACTTC. As protein: CASTQPPGQPGARVYF.

The rearrangement links TRBV5-1 to TRBJ2-1, with D hard to call. The CDR3 extends over 14 amino acids. Germline V CDR1 and CDR2: SGHRS, YFSETQ. V was cut by 0 bases and J by 2 bases, with 6 bases left in between. This chain's CDR3 is CASSLVPPYNEQFF. Here the CDR3 DNA reads TGCGCCAGCAGCTTGGTCCCTCCCTACAATGAGCAGTTCTTC.

This chain joins TRBV9 and TRBJ2-5, with 9 bases aligning to TRBD1. The CDR3 has 17 residues. The germline gives CDR1 SGDLS, CDR2 YYNGEE. V lost 0 bases to trimming and J lost 5 bases; unmatched junction nucleotides: 11. The CDR3: CASSVASTGGGGETQYF. The CDR3 DNA reads as TGTGCCAGCAGCGTAGCCTCGACAGGGGGAGGTGGGGAGACCCAGTACTTC.

The chain is built from TRBV7-2 and TRBJ2-2; D not resolved. V lost 0 bases, J lost 4 bases, and 6 bases lay in between. Germline CDR1 and CDR2: SGHTA and FQGNSA. This CDR3 is 14 amino acids long. DNA for the CDR3: TGTGCCAGCAGCTTAGCGTCGGTCACCGGGGAGCTGTTTTTT. Residues: CASSLASVTGELFF.

The rearrangement links TRBV10-3 to TRBJ2-7; 8 bases are shared with TRBD1. V lost 4 bases and J lost 2; bases outside the gene matches: 4. In germline, CDR1 is ENHRY, CDR2 SYGVKD. This CDR3 has 14 amino acids. CDR3 bases: TGTGCCATCAGTGTTGGGACAGGTACCTACGAGCAGTACTTC. Its protein is CAISVGTGTYEQYF.

This clone appeared a few times. The chain carries TRBV28 and TRBJ1-1, with D unresolved. This CDR3 contains 12 residues. Germline lookup yields CDR1 MDHEN and CDR2 SYDVKM. V lost 10 bases and J 1 base, leaving 10 bases between the germline ends. The CDR3: CATLLENTEAFF. For the CDR3, the DNA is TGTGCCACCCTACTTGAGAACACTGAAGCTTTCTTT. Using reference TRBV28 and TRBJ1-1 for the parts outside the CDR3, the full variable domain is DVKVTQSSRYLVKRTGEKVFLECVQDMDHENMFWYRQDPGLGLRLIYFSYDVKMKEKGDIPEGYSVSREKKERFSLILESASTNQTSMYLCATLLENTEAFFGQGTRLTVV.

V gene TRBV7-2 combines with J gene TRBJ2-3; D is unclear. The germline V and J ends were trimmed by 0 bases and 4 bases, with 8 bases remaining between them. Germline V gene lookup returns CDR1 SGHTA and CDR2 FQGNSA. The CDR3 runs 14 residues. CDR3 sequence reads: CASSLASIADTQYF. The CDR3 DNA follows: TGTGCCAGCAGCTTAGCTAGTATCGCAGATACGCAGTATTTT.

This clone was seen a handful of times. The chain uses TRBV30 and TRBJ2-7; 7 bases map to TRBD1. Germline lookup yields CDR1 GTSNPN and CDR2 SVGIG (reference sequence). J lost 13 bases, V lost 2 bases, and 11 bases had no gene match. This CDR3 region has 12 residues. The DNA of the CDR3 is TGTGCCTGGAGTCCCCTCCGACAGGGCGCCTACTTC. It yields the protein CAWSPLRQGAYF.

The genes are TRBV6-1 and TRBJ1-5; D perhaps matches TRBD1 (5 bases). V was pared by 7 bases and J by 11 bases, with 21 bases between. This CDR3 has 14 amino acids. Germline V lookup: CDR1 MNHNS, CDR2 SASEGT. The CDR3 loop reads CASTVGGSSRAQHF. In nucleotides, the CDR3 is TGTGCCAGCACCGTCGGGGGTTCTAGTCGGGCCCAGCATTTT.

This chain uses TRBV11-3 with TRBJ2-3, with D perhaps being TRBD1 or TRBD2 (5 bases each). Per germline, CDR1 SGHNT and CDR2 YENEEA. Trimming stripped 5 bases from V and 7 bases from J, with 13 bases between. This CDR3 spans 13 amino acids. The CDR3 region is CASSQGPSYTQYF. The CDR3 DNA reads as TGTGCCAGCAGCCAGGGACCCTCGTATACGCAGTATTTT.

The chain is built from TRBV7-2 and TRBJ2-7; perhaps TRBD1 as D (7 bases). CDR1 and CDR2 (germline): SGHTA, FQGNSA. The CDR3 length is 15 residues. Trimming pared 1 base from V and 3 bases from J, leaving 13 bases between. The CDR3 loop is CASSLGRGQHYEQYF. The CDR3 DNA reads TGTGCCAGCAGCTTAGGGCGGGGACAGCACTACGAGCAGTACTTC.

The V call is TRBV5-1, the J call TRBJ2-3; tentative D call: TRBD1 (5 bases). The CDR3 is 15 amino acids. V was cut by 1 base and J by 0 bases, with 9 bases left in between. Germline CDR1 and CDR2: SGHRS and YFSETQ. The DNA for the CDR3 is TGCGCCAGCAGCTTGAGGGGCAGGAGCACAGATACGCAGTATTTT. This translates into CASSLRGRSTDTQYF.

The V gene is TRBV28, the J gene TRBJ2-7; weak D call: TRBD2 (6 bases). With 1 base removed from V and 4 bases from J, the gap between germline ends came to 17 bases. This CDR3 contains 16 residues. Germline CDR1 and CDR2: MDHEN and SYDVKM. The CDR3 here is CASSLYPGTSAYEQYF. In DNA, the CDR3 is TGTGCCAGCAGTTTATACCCCGGGACTTCAGCGTACGAGCAGTACTTC. Using reference TRBV28 and TRBJ2-7 for the parts outside the CDR3, the full variable domain is DVKVTQSSRYLVKRTGEKVFLECVQDMDHENMFWYRQDPGLGLRLIYFSYDVKMKEKGDIPEGYSVSREKKERFSLILESASTNQTSMYLCASSLYPGTSAYEQYFGPGTRLTVT.

The chain carries TRBV5-4 and TRBJ2-7, with D perhaps TRBD1 (6 bases). Germline-derived CDR1 and CDR2 are SGHNT and YYREEE (reference sequence). The ends were cut back, 4 bases at V and 3 bases at J, with 23 bases in the middle. The CDR3 length is 17 residues. CDR3 in DNA: TGTGCCAGCAGCCCGCCACCGGGACACCGCCCAGACTACGAGCAGTACTTC. Translated: CASSPPPGHRPDYEQYF.

The rearrangement joins TRBV28 to TRBJ2-7; D tentatively fits TRBD1 or TRBD2 (5 bases each). Trimming shortened V by 4 bases and J by 2 bases, and 15 bases separated the two germline ends. Germline loops: CDR1 MDHEN, CDR2 SYDVKM. The CDR3 totals 15 residues. For the CDR3, the DNA is TGTGCCAGCAGTTCAGCGGCCCAGGGACCCTACGAGCAGTACTTC. Its translation: CASSSAAQGPYEQYF.

The V gene is TRBV5-1, the J gene TRBJ1-1, with D possibly being TRBD1 (6 bases). From germline, CDR1 is SGHRS and CDR2 YFSETQ. With 2 bases removed from V and 4 bases from J, the gap between germline ends came to 24 bases. The CDR3 has 18 residues. The CDR3 region has the DNA TGCGCCAGCAGCTTCCTCCCCTTTGGGGGCGCGGGGGGCACTGAAGCTTTCTTT. Protein sequence: CASSFLPFGGAGGTEAFF.

The rearrangement joins TRBV18 to TRBJ2-7, with 9 bases aligning to TRBD1. Germline CDR1 and CDR2: KGHSH and LQKENI. The CDR3 is made up of 19 amino acids. With 1 base clipped from V and 2 bases from J, the junction kept 15 bases outside the gene matches. The CDR3 DNA reads as TGTGCCAGCTCACCACGAACCCACCACCTCCGGGACAGGGCCTACGAGCAGTACTTC. Protein product: CASSPRTHHLRDRAYEQYF.

J is TRBJ2-1 and V is TRBV4-2; D might be TRBD1 (5 bases). Germline CDR1 LGHNA, CDR2 YNFKEQ. There are 12 residues in the CDR3. Trimming shortened V by 5 bases and J by 10 bases, and 12 bases separated the two germline ends. The DNA for the CDR3 is TGTGCCAGCAGCGGATCAGGGTGGGAGCAGTTCTTC. Residues: CASSGSGWEQFF.

The chain joins TRBV5-1 to TRBJ1-4; TRBD1 is a possible D gene (5 bases). Trimming shortened V by 3 bases and J by 7 bases, and 13 bases separated the two germline ends. Germline V gives CDR1 SGHRS, CDR2 YFSETQ. This CDR3 has 14 amino acids. The CDR3 here is CASSSDPGGEKLFF. The DNA of the CDR3 is TGCGCCAGCAGCTCCGACCCGGGGGGTGAAAAACTGTTTTTT. Full variable domain (rest looked up from reference TRBV5-1 and TRBJ1-4): KAGVTQTPRYLIKTRGQQVTLSCSPISGHRSVSWYQQTPGQGLQFLFEYFSETQRNKGNFPGRFSGRQFSNSRSEMNVSTLELGDSALYLCASSSDPGGEKLFFGSGTQLSVL.

J is TRBJ2-1 and V is TRBV7-3; 11 nucleotides align to TRBD2. The CDR3 is 13 residues long. V gave up 5 bases and J gave up 9 bases; unmatched junction bases: 3. CDR1 is SGHTA and CDR2 is FQGTGA in the germline V gene. CDR3 loop: CASSIGTSGEQFF. Written as DNA, the CDR3 is TGTGCCAGCAGCATCGGGACTAGCGGTGAGCAGTTCTTC.

This rearrangement joins TRBV15 to TRBJ1-1; D remains ambiguous. Germline CDR1 LNHNV, CDR2 YYDKDF (reference sequence). The CDR3 consists of 12 residues. Trimming removed 5 bases from V and 4 bases from J, with 8 bases in between. This CDR3 is CATSPAGTEAFF. The CDR3 DNA reads as TGTGCCACCAGCCCGGCAGGCACTGAAGCTTTCTTT.

The CDR3, as DNA: TGTGCCAGCAGCTTAATCCCGGTGACTAGCGGGGCCGGGGAGCTGTTTTTT. Protein sequence: CASSLIPVTSGAGELFF. The chain uses TRBV7-3 and TRBJ2-2, with TRBD2 matching over 11 bases. Germline V gene sequence: CDR1 SGHTA, CDR2 FQGTGA. J lost 6 bases, V lost 1 base, and 7 bases had no gene match. The CDR3 totals 17 residues.